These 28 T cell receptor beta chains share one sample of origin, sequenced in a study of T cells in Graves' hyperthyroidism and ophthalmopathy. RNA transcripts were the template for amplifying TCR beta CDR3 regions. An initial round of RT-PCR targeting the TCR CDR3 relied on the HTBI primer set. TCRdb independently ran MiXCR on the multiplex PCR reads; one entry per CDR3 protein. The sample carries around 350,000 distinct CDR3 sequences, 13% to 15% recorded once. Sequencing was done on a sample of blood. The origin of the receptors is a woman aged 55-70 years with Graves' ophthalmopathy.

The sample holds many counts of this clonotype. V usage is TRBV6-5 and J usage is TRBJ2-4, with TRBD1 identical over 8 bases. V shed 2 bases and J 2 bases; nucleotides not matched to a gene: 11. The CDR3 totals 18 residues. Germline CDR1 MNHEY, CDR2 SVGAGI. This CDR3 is CASSYNRQDRGTKNIQYF. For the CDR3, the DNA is TGTGCCAGCAGTTACAATCGGCAAGACAGGGGAACCAAAAACATTCAGTACTTC.

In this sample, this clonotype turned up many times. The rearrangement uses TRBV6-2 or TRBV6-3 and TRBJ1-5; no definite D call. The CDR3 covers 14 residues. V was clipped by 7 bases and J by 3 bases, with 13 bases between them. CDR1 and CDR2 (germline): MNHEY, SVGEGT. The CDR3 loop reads CASNKSGPNQPQHF. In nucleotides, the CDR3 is TGTGCCAGCAACAAGTCCGGGCCCAATCAGCCCCAGCATTTT.

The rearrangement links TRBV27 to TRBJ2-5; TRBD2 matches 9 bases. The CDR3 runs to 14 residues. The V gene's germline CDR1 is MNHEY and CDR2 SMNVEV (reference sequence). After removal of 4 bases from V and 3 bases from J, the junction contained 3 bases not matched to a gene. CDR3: CASSSRLAEETQYF. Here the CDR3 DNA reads TGTGCCAGCAGTTCAAGACTAGCGGAAGAGACCCAGTACTTC.

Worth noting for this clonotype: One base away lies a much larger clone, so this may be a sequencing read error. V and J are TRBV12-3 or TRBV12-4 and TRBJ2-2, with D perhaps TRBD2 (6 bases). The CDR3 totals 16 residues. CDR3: CASSSPGLPVTGELSF. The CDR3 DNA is TGTGCCAGCAGTTCCCCGGGACTTCCTGTAACCGGGGAGCTGTCTTTT.

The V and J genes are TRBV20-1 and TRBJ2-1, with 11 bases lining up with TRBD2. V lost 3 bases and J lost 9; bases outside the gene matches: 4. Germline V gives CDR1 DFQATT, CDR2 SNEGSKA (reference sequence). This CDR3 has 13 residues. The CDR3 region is CSARASGRSEQFF. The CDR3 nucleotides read TGCAGTGCTAGGGCTAGCGGGAGGAGTGAGCAGTTCTTC.

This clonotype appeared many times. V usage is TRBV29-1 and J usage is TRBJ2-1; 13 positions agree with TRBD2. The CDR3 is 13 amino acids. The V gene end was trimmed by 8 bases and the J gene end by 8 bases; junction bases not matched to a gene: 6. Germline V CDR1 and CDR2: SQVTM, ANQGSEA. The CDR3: CSTTSGRGDEQFF. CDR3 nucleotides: TGCAGCACTACTAGCGGGAGGGGCGATGAGCAGTTCTTC.

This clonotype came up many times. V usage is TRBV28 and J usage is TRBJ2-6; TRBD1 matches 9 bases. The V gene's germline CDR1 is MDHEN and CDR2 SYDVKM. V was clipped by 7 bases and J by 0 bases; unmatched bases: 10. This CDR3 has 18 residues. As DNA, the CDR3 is TGTGCCAGCACCAAACAGGGGGCAATGGGCTCTGGGGCCAACGTCCTGACTTTC. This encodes CASTKQGAMGSGANVLTF.

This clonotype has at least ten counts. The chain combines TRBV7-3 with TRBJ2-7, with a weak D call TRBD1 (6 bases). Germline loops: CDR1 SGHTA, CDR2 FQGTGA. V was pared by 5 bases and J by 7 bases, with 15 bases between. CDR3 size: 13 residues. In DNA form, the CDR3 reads TGTGCCAGCAGCCCCACAGGGTTGGAGGAGCAGTACTTC. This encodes CASSPTGLEEQYF.

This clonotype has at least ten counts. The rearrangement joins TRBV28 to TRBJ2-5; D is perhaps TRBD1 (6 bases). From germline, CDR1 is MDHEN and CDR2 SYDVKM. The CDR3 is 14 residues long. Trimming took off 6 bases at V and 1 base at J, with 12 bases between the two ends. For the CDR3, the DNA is TGTGCCAGCAGCCCGACAGGACCCCAAGAGACCCAGTACTTC. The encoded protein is CASSPTGPQETQYF.

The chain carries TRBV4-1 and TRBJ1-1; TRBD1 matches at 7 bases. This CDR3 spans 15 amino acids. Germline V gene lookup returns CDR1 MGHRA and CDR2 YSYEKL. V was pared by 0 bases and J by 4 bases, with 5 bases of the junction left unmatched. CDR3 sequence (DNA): TGCGCCAGCAGCCAAGAAAACAGGGGCGGCACTGAAGCTTTCTTT. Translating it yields CASSQENRGGTEAFF.

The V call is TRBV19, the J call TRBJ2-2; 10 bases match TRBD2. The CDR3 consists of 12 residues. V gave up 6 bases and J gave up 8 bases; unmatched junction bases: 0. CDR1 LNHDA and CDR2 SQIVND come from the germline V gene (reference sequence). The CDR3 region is CASRTSGGELFF. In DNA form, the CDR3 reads TGTGCCAGTAGGACTAGCGGGGGGGAGCTGTTTTTT.

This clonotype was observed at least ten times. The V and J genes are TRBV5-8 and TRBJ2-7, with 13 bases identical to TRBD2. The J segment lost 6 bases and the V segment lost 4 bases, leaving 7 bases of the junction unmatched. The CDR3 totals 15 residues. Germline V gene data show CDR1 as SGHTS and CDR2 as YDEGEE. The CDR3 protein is CASSPGTSGTLEQYF. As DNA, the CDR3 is TGTGCCAGCAGCCCAGGGACTAGCGGGACACTCGAGCAGTACTTC.

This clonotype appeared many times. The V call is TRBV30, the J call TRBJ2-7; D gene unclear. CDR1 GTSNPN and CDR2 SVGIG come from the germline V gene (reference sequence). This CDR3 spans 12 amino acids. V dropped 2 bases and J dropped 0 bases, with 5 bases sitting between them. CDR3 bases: TGTGCCTGGAGTTGGCTCTCCTACGAGCAGTACTTC. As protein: CAWSWLSYEQYF. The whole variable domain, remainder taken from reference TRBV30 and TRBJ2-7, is SQTIHQWPATLVQPVGSPLSLECTVEGTSNPNLYWYRQAAGRGLQLLFYSVGIGQISSEVPQNLSASRPQDRQFILSSKKLLLSDSGFYLCAWSWLSYEQYFGPGTRLTVT.

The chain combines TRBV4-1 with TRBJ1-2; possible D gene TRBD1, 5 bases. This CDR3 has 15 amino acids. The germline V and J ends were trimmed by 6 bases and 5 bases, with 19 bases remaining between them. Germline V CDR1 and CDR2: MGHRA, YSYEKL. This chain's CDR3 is CASRRSGTYEYGYTF. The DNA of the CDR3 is TGCGCCAGCAGACGATCCGGGACGTATGAGTATGGCTACACCTTC.

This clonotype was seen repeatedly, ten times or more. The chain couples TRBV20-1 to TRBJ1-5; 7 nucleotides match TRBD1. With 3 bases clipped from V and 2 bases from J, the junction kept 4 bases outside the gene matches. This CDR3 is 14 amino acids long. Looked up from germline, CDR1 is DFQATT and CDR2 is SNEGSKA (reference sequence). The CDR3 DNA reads TGCAGTGCTAGTAGAGGGACAGGCAATCAGCCCCAGCATTTT. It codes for CSASRGTGNQPQHF.

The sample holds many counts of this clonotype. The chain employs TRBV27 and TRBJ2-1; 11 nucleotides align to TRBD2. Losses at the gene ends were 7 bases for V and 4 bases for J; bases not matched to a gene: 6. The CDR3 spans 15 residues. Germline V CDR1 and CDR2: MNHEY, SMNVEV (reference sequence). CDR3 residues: CASKALAGGYNEQFF. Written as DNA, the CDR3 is TGTGCCAGCAAAGCCTTAGCGGGAGGGTACAATGAGCAGTTCTTC.

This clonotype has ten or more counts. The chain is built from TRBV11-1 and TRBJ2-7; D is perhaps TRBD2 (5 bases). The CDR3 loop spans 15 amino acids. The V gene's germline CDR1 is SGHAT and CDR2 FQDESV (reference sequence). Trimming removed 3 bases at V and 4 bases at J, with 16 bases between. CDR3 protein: CASSFLEDRGYEQYF. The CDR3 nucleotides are TGTGCCAGCAGCTTTCTGGAGGATCGCGGTTACGAGCAGTACTTC.

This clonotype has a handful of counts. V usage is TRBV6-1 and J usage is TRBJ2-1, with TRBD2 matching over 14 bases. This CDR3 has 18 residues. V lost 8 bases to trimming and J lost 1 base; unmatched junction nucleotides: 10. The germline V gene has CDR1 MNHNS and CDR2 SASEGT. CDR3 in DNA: TGTGCCAGCCGGTTCAGGACTAGCGGGAGGCAATCCTACAATGAGCAGTTCTTC. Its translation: CASRFRTSGRQSYNEQFF.

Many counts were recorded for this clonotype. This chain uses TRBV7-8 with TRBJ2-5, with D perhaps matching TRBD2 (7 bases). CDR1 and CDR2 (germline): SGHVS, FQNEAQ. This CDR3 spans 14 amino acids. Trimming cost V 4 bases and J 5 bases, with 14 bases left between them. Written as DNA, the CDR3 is TGTGCCAGCAGCTGGGGGGGGGCGCATGAGACCCAGTACTTC. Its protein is CASSWGGAHETQYF.

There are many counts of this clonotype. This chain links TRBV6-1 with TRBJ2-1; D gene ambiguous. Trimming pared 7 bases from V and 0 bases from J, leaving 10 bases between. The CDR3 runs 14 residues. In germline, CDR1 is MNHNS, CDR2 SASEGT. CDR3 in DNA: TGTGCCAGCACCCAACATGGCTCCTACAATGAGCAGTTCTTC. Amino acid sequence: CASTQHGSYNEQFF.

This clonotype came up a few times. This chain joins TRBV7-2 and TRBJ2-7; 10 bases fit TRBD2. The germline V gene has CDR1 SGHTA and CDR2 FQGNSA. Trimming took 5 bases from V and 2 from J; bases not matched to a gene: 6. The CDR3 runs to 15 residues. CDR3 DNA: TGTGCCAGCAGCGCAGGACTAGCGGAGACCTACGAGCAGTACTTC. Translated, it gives CASSAGLAETYEQYF.

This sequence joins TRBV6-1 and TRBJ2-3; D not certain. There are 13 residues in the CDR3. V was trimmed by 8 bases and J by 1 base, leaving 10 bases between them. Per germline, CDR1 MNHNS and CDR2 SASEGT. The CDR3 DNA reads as TGTGCCAGCGAAAACCCGGGCACAGATACGCAGTATTTT. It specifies CASENPGTDTQYF.

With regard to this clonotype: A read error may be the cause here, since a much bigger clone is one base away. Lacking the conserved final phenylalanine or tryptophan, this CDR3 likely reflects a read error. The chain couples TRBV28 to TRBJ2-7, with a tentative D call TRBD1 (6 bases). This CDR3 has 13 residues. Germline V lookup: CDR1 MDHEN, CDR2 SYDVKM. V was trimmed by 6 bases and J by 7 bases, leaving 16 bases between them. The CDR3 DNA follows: TGTGCCAGCAGCCCATCAGGGGTGGGAGAGCAGTACCTC. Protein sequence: CASSPSGVGEQYL.

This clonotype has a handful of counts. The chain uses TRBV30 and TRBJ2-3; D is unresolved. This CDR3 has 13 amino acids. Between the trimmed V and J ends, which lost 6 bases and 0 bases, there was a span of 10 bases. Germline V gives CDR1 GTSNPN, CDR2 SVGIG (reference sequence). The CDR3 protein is CACLALSTDTQYF. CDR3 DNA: TGTGCCTGCTTAGCCCTCAGCACAGATACGCAGTATTTT.

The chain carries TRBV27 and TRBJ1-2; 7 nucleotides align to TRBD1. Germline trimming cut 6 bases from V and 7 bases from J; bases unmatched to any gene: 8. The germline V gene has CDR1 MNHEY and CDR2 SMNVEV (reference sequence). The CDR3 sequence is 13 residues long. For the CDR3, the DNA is TGTGCCAGCAGCCGCAGGGGGGCGGGTGGCTACACCTTC. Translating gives CASSRRGAGGYTF.

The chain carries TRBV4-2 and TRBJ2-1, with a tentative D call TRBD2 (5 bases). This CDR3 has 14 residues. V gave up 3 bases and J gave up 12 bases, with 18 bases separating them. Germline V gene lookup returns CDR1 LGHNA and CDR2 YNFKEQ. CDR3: CASSQVESGRMQFF. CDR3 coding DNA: TGTGCCAGCAGCCAGGTGGAAAGCGGCCGCATGCAGTTCTTC.

The CDR3 sequence is CASSSRLAGGRGTQYF. The DNA for the CDR3 is TGTGCCAGCAGTTCCAGACTAGCGGGAGGGCGGGGGACCCAGTACTTC. J is TRBJ2-5 and V is TRBV27; 14 nucleotides match TRBD2. Germline trimming cut 4 bases from V and 7 bases from J; bases unmatched to any gene: 8. The CDR3 contains 16 residues. From germline, CDR1 is MNHEY and CDR2 SMNVEV (reference sequence).

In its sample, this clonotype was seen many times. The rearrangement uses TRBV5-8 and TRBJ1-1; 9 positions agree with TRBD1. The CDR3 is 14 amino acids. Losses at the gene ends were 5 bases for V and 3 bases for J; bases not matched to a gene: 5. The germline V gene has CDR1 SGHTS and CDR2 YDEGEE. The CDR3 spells CASRDRGWDTEAFF. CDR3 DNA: TGTGCCAGCAGGGACAGGGGTTGGGACACTGAAGCTTTCTTT. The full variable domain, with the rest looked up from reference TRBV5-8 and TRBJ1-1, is EAGVTQSPTHLIKTRGQQATLRCSPISGHTSVYWYQQALGLGLQFLLWYDEGEERNRGNFPPRFSGRQFPNYSSELNVNALELEDSALYLCASRDRGWDTEAFFGQGTRLTVV.